What follows are 19 T cell receptor beta chains derived from one specimen sequenced in a study of cytomegalovirus exposure and HLA in healthy donors. The PCR had 60 Vbeta and 13 Jbeta primers. Repertoires were generated with immunoSEQ multiplex PCR, while TCRdb's copy carries only in-frame clones and drops some. The sample holds over 200,000 clones; just under 85% are singletons and the top ten take about 0.58%. The sample taken for sequencing was PBMCs. These TCRs come from a woman aged 40 to 55 in good health and CMV-seronegative.

The rearrangement links TRBV5-6 to TRBJ1-2; 10 nucleotides line up with TRBD1. The CDR3 is 14 amino acids. V shed 0 bases and J 8 bases; nucleotides not matched to a gene: 4. The V gene's germline CDR1 is SGHDT and CDR2 YYEEEE. Here the CDR3 DNA reads TGTGCCAGCAGCTTGGGGACAGGGGGACCGGGCTACACCTTC. Encoded protein: CASSLGTGGPGYTF. Together with reference TRBV5-6 and TRBJ1-2, the CDR3 gives the full variable domain: DAGVTQSPTHLIKTRGQQVTLRCSPKSGHDTVSWYQQALGQGPQFIFQYYEEEERQRGNFPDRFSGHQFPNYSSELNVNALLLGDSALYLCASSLGTGGPGYTFGSGTRLTVV.

The chain combines TRBV6-1 with TRBJ2-7; D might be TRBD1 (6 bases). The CDR3 length is 13 residues. The V gene's germline CDR1 is MNHNS and CDR2 SASEGT. Between the trimmed V and J ends, which lost 5 bases and 3 bases, there was a span of 11 bases. The CDR3 DNA follows: TGTGCCAGCAGTAGGACAGAGAGCTACGAGCAGTACTTC. Translating it yields CASSRTESYEQYF.

Remarks on this clone: Relative to the germline gene, one junction end is altered; a read error may explain this. The chain combines TRBV7-7 with TRBJ2-5, with 7 bases aligning to TRBD1. This CDR3 contains 13 residues. In germline, CDR1 is SSHAT, CDR2 FNYEAQ (reference sequence). CDR3 nucleotide sequence: TGTGCTAGCAGCATGGACAGGCGAGAGACCCAGTACTTC. This codes for CASSMDRRETQYF.

As concerns this clone: One junction end disagrees with the germline gene, perhaps due to a read error. The rearrangement uses TRBV7-9 and TRBJ1-5; D is ambiguous. The length of the CDR3 is 12 residues. The germline V gene has CDR1 SEHNR and CDR2 FQNEAQ (reference sequence). CDR3 DNA sequence: TGTTCCAGTGCCCTTGGAGGCCAGCCCCAGCATTTT. Residues: CSSALGGQPQHF.

The chain carries TRBV19 and TRBJ2-3; 8 nucleotides line up with TRBD2. V shed 5 bases, J shed 2 bases, and the junction held 9 bases outside the gene matches. The germline gives CDR1 LNHDA, CDR2 SQIVND (reference sequence). The CDR3 spans 16 residues. CDR3 sequence reads: CASSPRTSWLTDTQYF. The CDR3 DNA sequence: TGTGCCAGTAGTCCCCGGACTAGCTGGCTCACAGATACGCAGTATTTT.

The chain employs TRBV15 and TRBJ2-2; 9 positions agree with TRBD2. Germline lookup yields CDR1 LNHNV and CDR2 YYDKDF (reference sequence). After removal of 5 bases from V and 2 bases from J, the junction contained 6 bases not matched to a gene. There are 16 residues in the CDR3. In DNA form, the CDR3 reads TGTGCCACCAGCGCGAGCGGGGGGCCCAACACCGGGGAGCTGTTTTTT. Translating it yields CATSASGGPNTGELFF.

The chain links TRBV11-3 to TRBJ2-3; TRBD2 agrees at 9 bases. Germline CDR1 reads SGHNT; CDR2 reads YENEEA. The CDR3 runs to 16 residues. Trimming cost V 3 bases and J 2 bases; bases outside gene matches: 6. The CDR3 region is CASSFRLADTTDTQYF. The CDR3 DNA reads TGTGCCAGCAGCTTTCGACTAGCGGACACCACAGATACGCAGTATTTT.

The V and J genes are TRBV5-1 and TRBJ1-5; D is undetermined. The CDR3 spans 13 residues. The germline V gene has CDR1 SGHRS and CDR2 YFSETQ. V was clipped by 4 bases and J by 9 bases, with 14 bases between them. CDR3 bases: TGCGCCAGCAGCCCCGGGAGGGAGGGGCCCCAGCATTTT. Protein sequence: CASSPGREGPQHF. The full variable domain, in which reference TRBV5-1 and TRBJ1-5 provide the parts outside the CDR3, is KAGVTQTPRYLIKTRGQQVTLSCSPISGHRSVSWYQQTPGQGLQFLFEYFSETQRNKGNFPGRFSGRQFSNSRSEMNVSTLELGDSALYLCASSPGREGPQHFGDGTRLSIL.

This chain connects TRBV5-5 to TRBJ2-2; D gene uncertain. Looked up from germline, CDR1 is SGHKS and CDR2 is YYEKEE (reference sequence). V was cut by 6 bases and J by 7 bases, with 19 bases left in between. The CDR3 is made up of 15 amino acids. The CDR3 region is CASNGATSSVGELFF. CDR3 bases: TGTGCCAGCAACGGCGCTACCTCTAGTGTCGGGGAGCTGTTTTTT.

The rearrangement uses TRBV5-1 and TRBJ1-1; D is perhaps TRBD1 (5 bases). V was cut by 3 bases and J by 0 bases, with 6 bases left in between. The CDR3 runs to 13 residues. Looked up from germline, CDR1 is SGHRS and CDR2 is YFSETQ. CDR3 sequence: CASSWTLNTEAFF. For the CDR3, the DNA is TGCGCCAGCAGCTGGACACTGAACACTGAAGCTTTCTTT.

CDR3 in amino acids: CASGQGGEKLFF. The CDR3 DNA is TGTGCCAGCGGACAGGGGGGTGAAAAACTGTTTTTT. V and J are TRBV6-5 and TRBJ1-4; 10 nucleotides match TRBD1. There are 12 residues in the CDR3. Germline CDR1 MNHEY, CDR2 SVGAGI. With V trimmed by 8 bases and J by 7 bases, 1 base remained unmatched.

The J gene is TRBJ2-1, the V gene TRBV28; 11 bases are shared with TRBD2. CDR1 and CDR2 from the germline V gene are MDHEN and SYDVKM. V shed 5 bases and J 4 bases; nucleotides not matched to a gene: 7. This CDR3 is built from 16 residues. The CDR3 reads CASSPSSGGWYNEQFF. The CDR3 coding sequence is TGTGCCAGCAGTCCATCTAGCGGGGGGTGGTACAATGAGCAGTTCTTC.

The rearrangement joins TRBV19 to TRBJ2-1; 8 nucleotides align to TRBD2. The CDR3 is made up of 13 amino acids. Trimming cost V 8 bases and J 6 bases; bases outside gene matches: 6. Germline-derived CDR1 and CDR2 are LNHDA and SQIVND (reference sequence). CDR3 region: CASWTSTGNEQFF. The CDR3 nucleotides read TGTGCCAGTTGGACTAGCACGGGCAATGAGCAGTTCTTC.

Only a few counts were recorded for this clone. The chain carries TRBV7-9 and TRBJ2-6, with a possible D match to TRBD2 (5 bases). Germline V gene lookup returns CDR1 SEHNR and CDR2 FQNEAQ (reference sequence). With 1 base removed from V and 5 bases from J, the gap between germline ends came to 9 bases. The CDR3 contains 15 residues. The CDR3: CASSLGTLRANVLTF. CDR3 DNA sequence: TGTGCCAGCAGCTTAGGGACTCTGCGGGCCAACGTCCTGACTTTC.

In its sample, this clone was seen once. This rearrangement joins TRBV30 to TRBJ2-4, with a possible D match to TRBD2 (6 bases). The V and J ends lost 8 bases and 8 bases respectively, with 16 bases between them. From germline, CDR1 is GTSNPN and CDR2 SVGIG (reference sequence). This CDR3 spans 12 amino acids. CDR3 bases: TGTGCCGGGACCTTGACGGGGGACATTCAGTACTTC. Translating gives CAGTLTGDIQYF. Full variable domain (rest looked up from reference TRBV30 and TRBJ2-4): SQTIHQWPATLVQPVGSPLSLECTVEGTSNPNLYWYRQAAGRGLQLLFYSVGIGQISSEVPQNLSASRPQDRQFILSSKKLLLSDSGFYLCAGTLTGDIQYFGAGTRLSVL.

The chain has TRBV13 and TRBJ2-7, with D perhaps matching TRBD1 (6 bases). The V and J ends lost 0 bases and 6 bases respectively, with 9 bases between them. The CDR3 has 13 residues. CDR1 and CDR2 from the germline V gene are PRHDT and FYEKMQ (reference sequence). CDR3 coding DNA: TGTGCCAGCAGCTTAGGGAGGGGGTCCGAGCAGTACTTC. Amino acid sequence: CASSLGRGSEQYF.

This sequence joins TRBV28 and TRBJ1-6; 10 bases are a match to TRBD1. There are 15 residues in the CDR3. The J segment lost 5 bases and the V segment lost 5 bases, leaving 3 bases of the junction unmatched. Germline CDR1 reads MDHEN; CDR2 reads SYDVKM. The CDR3 DNA follows: TGTGCCAGCAGTACAGGACAGGGGGATAATTCACCCCTCCACTTT. Protein product: CASSTGQGDNSPLHF.

This chain connects TRBV19 to TRBJ2-1, with 8 bases aligning to TRBD2. Trimming at V came to 6 bases and at J to 9 bases, leaving 10 bases not matched to a gene. Germline loops: CDR1 LNHDA, CDR2 SQIVND (reference sequence). The CDR3 is 14 residues long. The CDR3 sequence: CASSSLREGPEQFF. The DNA of the CDR3 is TGTGCCAGTAGCTCCCTTCGGGAGGGGCCTGAGCAGTTCTTC.

This chain joins TRBV14 and TRBJ1-5; D call uncertain. Germline lookup yields CDR1 SGHDN and CDR2 FVKESK. CDR3 length: 14 residues. Between the trimmed V and J ends, which lost 2 bases and 4 bases, there was a span of 9 bases. CDR3 amino acids: CASSQTGLNQPQHF. CDR3 nucleotides: TGTGCCAGCAGCCAAACGGGTCTTAATCAGCCCCAGCATTTT.